Listed here are 32 T cell receptor beta chains from one sample, sequenced in a study of blood T cell repertoires in COVID-19. TCRdb's table, derived via immunoSEQ multiplex PCR, lists solely in-frame clones and lacks some. The table has about 190,000 clones, approximately 79% seen once. The sequencing sample was made of peripheral blood. The receptors were sampled from a woman in her fifties or sixties with acute or convalescent COVID-19.

This chain connects TRBV4-3 to TRBJ2-5, with D possibly being TRBD1 (5 bases). The germline V gene encodes CDR1 LGHNA and CDR2 YSLEER. CDR3 length: 15 residues. The V and J ends lost 1 base and 4 bases respectively, with 13 bases between them. For the CDR3, the DNA is TGCGCCAGCAGCCAAGCGCAGGGCTTGGGAGAGACCCAGTACTTC. It yields the protein CASSQAQGLGETQYF.

This clone was seen a single time. Other nucleotide sequences in the sample specify the same CDR3. The V gene is TRBV5-1, the J gene TRBJ2-1, with TRBD1 matching over 8 bases. The CDR3 runs to 14 residues. Germline loops: CDR1 SGHRS, CDR2 YFSETQ. The trim removed 3 bases at V and 4 bases at J, leaving 3 bases unmatched. The CDR3: CASSSTGGYNEQFF. The DNA for the CDR3 is TGCGCCAGCAGCTCCACAGGGGGGTACAATGAGCAGTTCTTC.

This clone was recorded a few times. This chain uses TRBV3-1 (or the pseudogene TRBV3-2) with TRBJ1-3; D is undetermined. The CDR3 has 16 residues. Germline V gives CDR1 LGHDT, CDR2 YNNKEL (reference sequence). Trimming took off 1 base at V and 0 bases at J, with 10 bases between the two ends. CDR3 region: CASSQGHDISGNTIYF. The CDR3 DNA sequence: TGTGCCAGCAGCCAAGGACACGACATCTCTGGAAACACCATATATTTT.

V is TRBV6-5 and J is TRBJ1-2, with TRBD1 as a possible D gene (5 bases). Looked up from germline, CDR1 is MNHEY and CDR2 is SVGAGI. The ends were cut back, 2 bases at V and 2 bases at J, with 15 bases in the middle. CDR3 length equals 16 residues. For the CDR3, the DNA is TGTGCCAGCAGTTACCTACATCAGACAGTGAACTATGGCTACACCTTC. Encoded protein: CASSYLHQTVNYGYTF.

This CDR3 is CASSIVHGISGNTIYF. CDR3 in DNA: TGTGCCAGTAGTATAGTCCACGGGATCTCTGGAAACACCATATATTTT. V and J are TRBV19 and TRBJ1-3; unclear D gene. CDR1 LNHDA and CDR2 SQIVND come from the germline V gene (reference sequence). This CDR3 spans 16 amino acids. V was cut by 1 base and J by 0 bases, with 10 bases left in between.

A few counts support this clone. The rearrangement uses TRBV6-5 and TRBJ1-6, with D unclear. V shed 8 bases and J shed 0 bases, with 5 bases lying between them. CDR1 MNHEY and CDR2 SVGAGI come from the germline V gene. CDR3 length: 13 amino acids. DNA of the CDR3: TGTGCCAGCTCTAGCTCCTATAATTCACCCCTCCACTTT. This gives the protein CASSSSYNSPLHF.

The chain couples TRBV10-1 to TRBJ2-1; 8 bases are shared with TRBD2. Trimming cost V 3 bases and J 4 bases; bases outside gene matches: 2. Germline V gives CDR1 WNHNN, CDR2 SYGVQD (reference sequence). The CDR3 has 14 residues. The CDR3 loop reads CASSDTSGYNEQFF. CDR3 nucleotides: TGCGCCAGCAGTGACACTAGCGGATACAATGAGCAGTTCTTC.

This clone has just one count. The V gene is TRBV6-5, the J gene TRBJ1-2; no firm D call. Germline CDR1 and CDR2: MNHEY and SVGAGI. V lost 10 bases and J 6 bases, leaving 21 bases between the germline ends. The CDR3 has 14 amino acids. CDR3 in DNA: TGTGCCACGTGCTCAAGAGCGGTCGTAAATGGCTACACCTTC. Translated: CATCSRAVVNGYTF.

The chain carries TRBV6-6 and TRBJ2-1, with a tentative D call TRBD1 (7 bases). V was cut by 5 bases and J by 6 bases, with 17 bases left in between. CDR1 is MNHNY and CDR2 is SVGAGI in the germline V gene (reference sequence). This CDR3 has 15 amino acids. This chain's CDR3 is CASSPRQGGVNEQFF. In DNA form, the CDR3 reads TGTGCCAGCAGTCCTCGACAGGGAGGTGTCAATGAGCAGTTCTTC.

The CDR3 DNA follows: TGCAGTGCCAGTCTAGAAACGGCTTTCTTT. Translated, it gives CSASLETAFF. The chain has TRBV20-1 and TRBJ1-1; D uncertain. V dropped 6 bases and J dropped 11 bases, with 13 bases sitting between them. Germline values: CDR1 DFQATT, CDR2 SNEGSKA (reference sequence). The CDR3 runs to 10 residues.

This chain links TRBV11-2 with TRBJ2-3, with 8 bases aligning to TRBD2. This CDR3 region has 16 residues. Germline values: CDR1 SGHAT, CDR2 FQNNGV. V was clipped by 5 bases and J by 1 base; unmatched bases: 8. CDR3 DNA sequence: TGTGCCAGCAGCCTATCGGGGGGGGTGGGCACAGATACGCAGTATTTT. Its translation: CASSLSGGVGTDTQYF.

This clone was seen once. The chain couples TRBV7-2 to TRBJ2-7; the D gene is possibly TRBD1 (6 bases). CDR1 and CDR2 (germline): SGHTA, FQGNSA. The CDR3 is 17 amino acids. Trimming left V 1 base short and J 4 bases short, with 20 bases between. The DNA of the CDR3 is TGTGCCAGCAGCTTAGGGGGCCAGGGGATGAGACTATACGAGCAGTACTTC. Protein product: CASSLGGQGMRLYEQYF.

As for this clone: An end of the junction differs from the germline gene, which may be a read error. The chain joins TRBV19 to TRBJ1-6; no reliable D call. Per the germline V gene, CDR1 is LNHDA and CDR2 is SQIVND (reference sequence). The CDR3 length is 14 residues. CDR3 region: CASSIDAVGSTLHF. The CDR3 nucleotides read TGTGCCAGTAGCATAGACGCGGTTGGTTCGACCCTCCACTTT. Using reference TRBV19 and TRBJ1-6 for the parts outside the CDR3, the full variable domain is DGGITQSPKYLFRKEGQNVTLSCEQNLNHDAMYWYRQDPGQGLRLIYYSQIVNDFQKGDIAEGYSVSREKKESFPLTVTSAQKNPTAFYLCASSIDAVGSTLHFGNGTRLTVT.

The chain combines TRBV6-5 with TRBJ1-1; TRBD1 agrees at 8 bases. The germline gives CDR1 MNHEY, CDR2 SVGAGI. This CDR3 is built from 14 residues. V dropped 2 bases and J dropped 9; count of bases not matched to a gene: 8. CDR3 sequence: CASSYPGQGLQAFF. CDR3 in DNA: TGTGCCAGCAGTTACCCCGGACAGGGACTTCAAGCTTTCTTT.

The chain is built from TRBV7-9 and TRBJ1-4; the match to TRBD1 covers 8 bases. Trimming at V came to 6 bases and at J to 8 bases, leaving 8 bases not matched to a gene. CDR3 size: 14 residues. Germline CDR1 is SEHNR and CDR2 is FQNEAQ (reference sequence). In nucleotides, the CDR3 is TGTGCCAGCAGGAAACAGGGGGAAGGAGAAAAACTGTTTTTT. Its translation is CASRKQGEGEKLFF.

This clone was observed once. The chain joins TRBV14 to TRBJ2-1; the D gene is possibly TRBD2 (5 bases). The CDR3 consists of 17 residues. V shed 0 bases and J shed 7 bases, with 19 bases lying between them. Per the germline V gene, CDR1 is SGHDN and CDR2 is FVKESK. The CDR3 DNA follows: TGTGCCAGCAGCCAAGATCGGGCCGGGGTATCGGGTAATGAGCAGTTCTTC. Translated: CASSQDRAGVSGNEQFF.

V gene TRBV28 combines with J gene TRBJ2-1, with 8 bases that match TRBD1. This CDR3 has 16 residues. Germline lookup yields CDR1 MDHEN and CDR2 SYDVKM. With V trimmed by 6 bases and J by 0 bases, 7 bases remained unmatched. This CDR3 is CASRSSTGGSYNEQFF. CDR3 sequence (DNA): TGTGCCAGCAGATCATCTACAGGGGGCTCCTACAATGAGCAGTTCTTC.

The chain recombines TRBV6-4 with TRBJ2-4; weak D call: TRBD1 (5 bases). Trimming cost V 5 bases and J 0 bases, with 8 bases left between them. The CDR3 is 14 residues long. Germline V lookup: CDR1 MRHNA, CDR2 SNTAGT. CDR3 sequence reads: CASSSDRAKNIQYF. The CDR3 DNA follows: TGTGCCAGCAGTTCTGACAGAGCCAAAAACATTCAGTACTTC.

The rearrangement joins TRBV9 to TRBJ2-1; 10 nucleotides agree with TRBD2. The CDR3 consists of 16 residues. V shed 0 bases, J shed 7 bases, and the junction held 7 bases outside the gene matches. Germline CDR1 and CDR2: SGDLS and YYNGEE. The DNA for the CDR3 is TGTGCCAGCAGCGTAGGTTGGCTAGCGGGAGTTAATGAGCAGTTCTTC. This encodes CASSVGWLAGVNEQFF.

The chain employs TRBV6-2 or TRBV6-3 and TRBJ2-7; unclear D gene. This CDR3 comprises 14 residues. CDR1 MNHEY and CDR2 SVGEGT come from the germline V gene. Trimming shortened V by 4 bases and J by 0 bases, and 10 bases separated the two germline ends. CDR3 sequence: CASSFMHSSYEQYF. The CDR3 DNA follows: TGTGCCAGCAGTTTTATGCACAGCTCCTACGAGCAGTACTTC.

The V gene is TRBV5-5, the J gene TRBJ2-3; no reliable D call. V shed 1 base and J shed 2 bases, with 8 bases lying between them. The germline CDR1 and CDR2 sequences are SGHKS and YYEKEE (reference sequence). The CDR3 loop spans 14 amino acids. The CDR3, as DNA: TGTGCCAGCAGCTTGTATGAGAACACAGATACGCAGTATTTT. Translating it yields CASSLYENTDTQYF.

This chain joins TRBV19 and TRBJ1-5; possibly TRBD1 for D (5 bases). Germline V gene data show CDR1 as LNHDA and CDR2 as SQIVND (reference sequence). The CDR3 totals 12 residues. CDR3 DNA: TGTGCTACTATGACAGTGAATCAGCCCCAGCATTTT. Translation: CATMTVNQPQHF.

This chain links TRBV29-1 with TRBJ2-1, with 15 positions matching TRBD2. Germline CDR1 reads SQVTM; CDR2 reads ANQGSEA. Losses at the gene ends were 1 base for V and 6 bases for J; bases not matched to a gene: 7. The length of the CDR3 is 17 residues. The CDR3 nucleotides read TGCAGCGTTGAAGCCAGGACTAGCGGGAGGGCCTTCAATGAGCAGTTCTTC. This gives the protein CSVEARTSGRAFNEQFF.

This chain uses TRBV10-3 with TRBJ2-2; D may be TRBD1 (6 bases). V was clipped by 2 bases and J by 1 base, with 8 bases between them. Per the germline V gene, CDR1 is ENHRY and CDR2 is SYGVKD. The CDR3 totals 15 residues. CDR3 nucleotide sequence: TGTGCCATCAGTGAGCTAGGGGGGAACACCGGGGAGCTGTTTTTT. It specifies CAISELGGNTGELFF.

CDR3 residues: CASSPGLAGGLGGNTQYF. For the CDR3, the DNA is TGTGCCAGCAGCCCCGGGCTAGCGGGAGGGCTGGGAGGCAATACGCAGTATTTT. The chain couples TRBV11-2 to TRBJ2-3; 12 nucleotides match TRBD2. Germline lookup yields CDR1 SGHAT and CDR2 FQNNGV. With V trimmed by 5 bases and J by 7 bases, 16 bases remained unmatched. This CDR3 has 18 amino acids. Full variable domain (missing parts from reference TRBV11-2 and TRBJ2-3): EAGVAQSPRYKIIEKRQSVAFWCNPISGHATLYWYQQILGQGPKLLIQFQNNGVVDDSQLPKDRFSAERLKGVDSTLKIQPAKLEDSAVYLCASSPGLAGGLGGNTQYFGPGTRLTVL.

The rearrangement joins TRBV27 to TRBJ1-1, with TRBD1 matching over 7 bases. The CDR3 consists of 15 residues. V lost 5 bases to trimming and J lost 1 base; unmatched junction nucleotides: 7. Per germline, CDR1 MNHEY and CDR2 SMNVEV (reference sequence). The CDR3 region has the DNA TGTGCCAGCAGTCCATTAACAGGGGCGAACACTGAAGCTTTCTTT. Translating gives CASSPLTGANTEAFF.

This CDR3 is CAWGGGPRGAEAFF. DNA for the CDR3: TGTGCCTGGGGAGGGGGACCCCGGGGGGCTGAAGCTTTCTTT. The chain uses TRBV30 and TRBJ1-1, with D perhaps matching TRBD1 (6 bases). Germline CDR1 GTSNPN, CDR2 SVGIG (reference sequence). The V end was cut by 5 bases, the J end by 6 bases, with 19 bases between. This CDR3 has 14 amino acids.

This chain connects TRBV28 to TRBJ1-2; 10 nucleotides agree with TRBD1. Trimming cost V 3 bases and J 4 bases; bases outside gene matches: 11. Germline V gene data show CDR1 as MDHEN and CDR2 as SYDVKM. CDR3 length: 17 amino acids. The CDR3 nucleotides are TGTGCCAGCAGTTTCGAGGGACAGGGGATTATTGCCTATGGCTACACCTTC. This translates into CASSFEGQGIIAYGYTF.

The rearrangement joins TRBV19 to TRBJ1-1; 8 nucleotides align to TRBD1. Germline lookup yields CDR1 LNHDA and CDR2 SQIVND (reference sequence). This CDR3 region has 16 residues. Trimming removed 6 bases from V and 3 bases from J; junction bases left unmatched: 12. The CDR3 DNA sequence: TGTGCCAGTAGCTTATTACCAGGGGGCGCGTACACTGAAGCTTTCTTT. Protein product: CASSLLPGGAYTEAFF.

The V call is TRBV19, the J call TRBJ1-4, with 9 bases that match TRBD1. V gave up 3 bases and J gave up 8 bases; unmatched junction bases: 13. Germline lookup yields CDR1 LNHDA and CDR2 SQIVND (reference sequence). This CDR3 region has 17 residues. The CDR3 DNA is TGTGCCAGTAGTATTGCCGGACCGGGACAGGGAAACGAAAAACTGTTTTTT. Translated, it gives CASSIAGPGQGNEKLFF.

This clone was found a few times. The chain combines TRBV14 with TRBJ2-7; 8 bases map to TRBD2. J gave up 4 bases and V 5 bases, and 10 bases lay outside the gene matches. The length of the CDR3 is 15 residues. CDR1 is SGHDN and CDR2 is FVKESK in the germline V gene. CDR3 nucleotide sequence: TGTGCCAGCAGCTTCGCCGGGACTAGGGAGTACGAGCAGTACTTC. It encodes CASSFAGTREYEQYF.

The J gene is TRBJ2-3, the V gene TRBV5-6; TRBD1 matches at 7 bases. V shed 4 bases, J shed 3 bases, and the junction held 8 bases outside the gene matches. CDR3 length: 15 residues. Germline V CDR1 and CDR2: SGHDT, YYEEEE. CDR3 in amino acids: CASSGTGATTDTQYF. The DNA for the CDR3 is TGTGCCAGCAGCGGAACAGGGGCCACTACAGATACGCAGTATTTT.